This T cell receptor (beta chain) originates from a study of blood T cell repertoires in COVID-19. Overall study context: T cells, B-cell-depleted T cells, or PBMCs provided the cDNA or gDNA that served as material.

Germline CDR1 is MDHEN and CDR2 is SYDVKM. V shed 7 bases and J shed 2 bases, with 15 bases lying between them. The CDR3 has 14 residues. Produced via immunoSEQ multiplex PCR; TCRdb's table is partial and in-frame only. The table records under 150,000 clones, more than 65% of them present only once. The chain recombines TRBV28 with TRBJ2-7, with D possibly TRBD2 on 6 matching bases. Sequenced sample: peripheral blood. This receptor was taken from an older woman with acute or convalescent COVID-19. The CDR3 protein is CASITEGSPYEQYF. For the CDR3, the DNA is TGTGCCAGCATTACGGAGGGGAGTCCCTACGAGCAGTACTTC.